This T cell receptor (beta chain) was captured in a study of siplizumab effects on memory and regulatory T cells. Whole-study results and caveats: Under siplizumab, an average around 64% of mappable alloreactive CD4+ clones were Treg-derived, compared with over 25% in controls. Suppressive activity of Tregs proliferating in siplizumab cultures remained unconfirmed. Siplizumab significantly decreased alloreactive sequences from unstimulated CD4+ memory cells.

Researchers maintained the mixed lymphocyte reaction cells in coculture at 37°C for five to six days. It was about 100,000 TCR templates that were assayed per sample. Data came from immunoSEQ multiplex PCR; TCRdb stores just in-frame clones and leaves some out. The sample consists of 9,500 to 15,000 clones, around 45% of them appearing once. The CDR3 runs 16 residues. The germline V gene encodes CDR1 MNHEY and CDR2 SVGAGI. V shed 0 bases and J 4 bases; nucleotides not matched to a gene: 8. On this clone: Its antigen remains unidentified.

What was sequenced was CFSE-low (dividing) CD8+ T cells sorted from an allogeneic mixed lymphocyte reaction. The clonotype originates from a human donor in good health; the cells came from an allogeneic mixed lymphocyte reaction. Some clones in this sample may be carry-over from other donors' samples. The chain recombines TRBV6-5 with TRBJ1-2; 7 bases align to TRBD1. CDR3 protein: CASSYSTGTAIYGYTF. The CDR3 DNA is TGTGCCAGCAGTTACTCGACCGGGACAGCCATCTATGGCTACACCTTC.